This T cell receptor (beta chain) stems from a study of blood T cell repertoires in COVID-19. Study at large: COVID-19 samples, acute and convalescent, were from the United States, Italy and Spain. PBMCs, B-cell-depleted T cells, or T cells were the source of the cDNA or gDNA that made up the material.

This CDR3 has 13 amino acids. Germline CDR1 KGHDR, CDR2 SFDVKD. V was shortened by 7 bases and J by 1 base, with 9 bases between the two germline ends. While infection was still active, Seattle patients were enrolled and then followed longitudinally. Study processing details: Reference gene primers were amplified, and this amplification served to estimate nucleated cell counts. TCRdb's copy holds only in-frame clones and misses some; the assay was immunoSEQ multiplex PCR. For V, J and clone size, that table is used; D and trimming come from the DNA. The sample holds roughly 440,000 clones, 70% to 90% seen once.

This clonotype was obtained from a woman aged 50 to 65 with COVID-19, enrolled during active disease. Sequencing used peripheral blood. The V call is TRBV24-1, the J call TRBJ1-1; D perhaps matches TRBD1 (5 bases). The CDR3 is CATSLGANTEAFF. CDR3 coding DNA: TGTGCCACCAGCTTAGGGGCGAACACTGAAGCTTTCTTT.